This T cell receptor (beta chain) was recorded in a study of blood T cell repertoires in COVID-19. Study as a whole: PBMCs, B-cell-depleted T cells, or T cells provided the cDNA or gDNA that made up the material.

Measured with immunoSEQ multiplex PCR; TCRdb has only the in-frame clones, and not every one. The repertoire includes under 250,000 clones, nearly 90% of them detected once, and 15% to 20% sits in the top ten. This CDR3 is 14 amino acids long. CDR1 and CDR2 (germline): LNHNV, YYDKDF (reference sequence). V was cut by 3 bases and J by 7 bases, with 16 bases left in between. Seattle cases were enrolled at active infection and followed longitudinally. The chain uses TRBV15 and TRBJ2-7, with D tentatively TRBD2 (5 bases). The sequencing input was peripheral blood. This clonotype was sampled from a man aged 50 or older with COVID-19, enrolled during active disease. In nucleotides, the CDR3 is TGTGCCACCAGCAGTTACCTCTTTGAGGGTGAGCAGTACTTC. It codes for CATSSYLFEGEQYF.